The 17 T cell receptor beta chains presented below share a single source sample, sequenced in a study of blood T cell repertoires in COVID-19. Using immunoSEQ multiplex PCR, the repertoire was profiled, and TCRdb retains in-frame clones only, with some absent. The repertoire consists of approximately 15,000 clones, with 84% occurring once and the leading ten covering roughly 30%. The sequenced sample was peripheral blood. The receptor set was obtained from a woman aged 45-65 years with active or convalescent COVID-19.

V usage is TRBV6-4 and J usage is TRBJ2-1, with a weak D call TRBD2 (7 bases). CDR1 is MRHNA, CDR2 SNTAGT, per germline. V was trimmed by 8 bases and J by 5 bases, leaving 19 bases between them. This CDR3 contains 15 residues. Here the CDR3 DNA reads TGTGCCAGCGCCATTGAGGGGGGGTTACACAATGAGCAGTTCTTC. Its protein is CASAIEGGLHNEQFF.

This clone turned up a few times. V gene TRBV28 combines with J gene TRBJ1-2; D is possibly TRBD1 (6 bases). The germline CDR1 and CDR2 sequences are MDHEN and SYDVKM. V was clipped by 7 bases and J by 4 bases, with 13 bases between them. CDR3 length: 13 residues. The CDR3 nucleotides are TGTGCCAGCAAACTAGGGGGTGGCTATGGCTACACCTTC. It encodes CASKLGGGYGYTF.

This chain connects TRBV2 to TRBJ2-1; D ambiguous. CDR1 SNHLY and CDR2 FYNNEI come from the germline V gene. Trimming took 6 bases from V and 0 from J, leaving 24 bases between them. This CDR3 region has 19 residues. CDR3 amino acids: CASSTHKYLHRTSYNEQFF. CDR3 DNA sequence: TGTGCCAGCAGCACTCATAAATACTTACACAGAACCTCCTACAATGAGCAGTTCTTC.

By its share, this clone is medium-sized (0.01 to 0.1%). The V gene is TRBV29-1, the J gene TRBJ1-1; D is uncertain. Germline CDR1 SQVTM, CDR2 ANQGSEA. V was pared by 1 base and J by 3 bases, with 9 bases between. There are 13 residues in the CDR3. The CDR3 DNA is TGCAGCGTTGAAGGGACTTGGGACACTGAAGCTTTCTTT. Translated, it gives CSVEGTWDTEAFF. Using reference TRBV29-1 and TRBJ1-1 for the parts outside the CDR3, the full variable domain is SAVISQKPSRDICQRGTSLTIQCQVDSQVTMMFWYRQQPGQSLTLIATANQGSEATYESGFVIDKFPISRPNLTFSTLTVSNMSPEDSSIYLCSVEGTWDTEAFFGQGTRLTVV.

This clone was seen only once. The chain is built from TRBV6-2 or TRBV6-3 and TRBJ1-5; tentatively, D is TRBD1 (6 bases). The CDR3 contains 15 residues. Trimming shortened V by 6 bases and J by 0 bases, and 12 bases separated the two germline ends. Germline CDR1 MNHEY, CDR2 SVGEGT. CDR3 region: CASSSGTLSNQPQHF. CDR3 DNA sequence: TGTGCCAGCAGCTCCGGGACACTTAGCAATCAGCCCCAGCATTTT.

The CDR3 here is CASSIGTAQNIQYF. CDR3 in DNA: TGTGCCAGTAGTATAGGGACAGCTCAAAACATTCAGTACTTC. The chain couples TRBV19 to TRBJ2-4; perhaps TRBD1 as D (6 bases). The CDR3 extends over 14 amino acids. Germline V CDR1 and CDR2: LNHDA, SQIVND (reference sequence). Between the trimmed V and J ends, which lost 1 base and 5 bases, there was a span of 9 bases.

V usage is TRBV5-4 and J usage is TRBJ2-1; TRBD1 is a possible D gene (5 bases). The germline gives CDR1 SGHNT, CDR2 YYREEE (reference sequence). The CDR3 has 17 amino acids. Between the trimmed V and J ends, which lost 0 bases and 4 bases, there was a span of 17 bases. Here the CDR3 DNA reads TGTGCCAGCAGCTTGGAATACAGGACCAGCCCTTACAATGAGCAGTTCTTC. This translates into CASSLEYRTSPYNEQFF.

The V and J genes are TRBV5-8 and TRBJ2-4, with 7 bases that match TRBD1. The germline CDR1 and CDR2 sequences are SGHTS and YDEGEE. The V and J ends lost 5 bases and 8 bases, in that order; junction bases with no gene match: 13. The CDR3 sequence is 15 residues long. In DNA, the CDR3 is TGTGCCAGCAGGACGACAAAAGGGGGCGGCTACATTCAGTACTTC. The encoded protein is CASRTTKGGGYIQYF. The full variable domain, with the rest looked up from reference TRBV5-8 and TRBJ2-4, is EAGVTQSPTHLIKTRGQQATLRCSPISGHTSVYWYQQALGLGLQFLLWYDEGEERNRGNFPPRFSGRQFPNYSSELNVNALELEDSALYLCASRTTKGGGYIQYFGAGTRLSVL.

The chain combines TRBV21-1 with TRBJ2-1; TRBD2, as called in the table, went unchecked against the DNA. TRBV21-1 is marked as a pseudogene. The CDR3 contains 13 residues. CDR3 sequence (DNA): TGTGCCAGCAGCAAACTCCCCCCCCATGAGCAGTTCTTC. Its protein is CASSKLPPHEQFF.

The CDR3 is CASSLASELEQFF. The CDR3 DNA is TGCGCCAGCAGCCTAGCTAGCGAACTTGAGCAGTTCTTC. The chain links TRBV5-1 to TRBJ2-1; perhaps TRBD2 as D (6 bases). This CDR3 has 13 amino acids. The germline V gene has CDR1 SGHRS and CDR2 YFSETQ. The ends were cut back, 4 bases at V and 9 bases at J, with 14 bases in the middle.

The sample holds one count of this clone. The CDR3 loop reads CASSPRTSGSYEQYF. DNA of the CDR3: TGCGCCAGCAGCCCAAGGACTAGCGGCTCCTACGAGCAGTACTTC. V usage is TRBV5-1 and J usage is TRBJ2-7, with 10 bases lining up with TRBD2. The CDR3 consists of 15 residues. J lost 0 bases, V lost 4 bases, and 4 bases had no gene match. The germline V gene has CDR1 SGHRS and CDR2 YFSETQ.

This chain uses TRBV7-2 with TRBJ2-7, with TRBD2 matching 10 bases. Trimming cost V 5 bases and J 4 bases; bases outside gene matches: 8. The length of the CDR3 is 15 residues. Per germline, CDR1 SGHTA and CDR2 FQGNSA. This chain's CDR3 is CASSTRLAGWYEQYF. Here the CDR3 DNA reads TGTGCCAGCAGCACCCGACTAGCGGGCTGGTACGAGCAGTACTTC.

This chain connects TRBV28 to TRBJ2-7; 15 bases fit TRBD2. V lost 6 bases to trimming and J lost 4 bases; unmatched junction nucleotides: 1. CDR1 is MDHEN and CDR2 is SYDVKM in the germline V gene. The CDR3 loop spans 14 amino acids. CDR3 region: CASRGLAGGYEQYF. CDR3 bases: TGTGCCAGCAGGGGACTAGCGGGAGGTTACGAGCAGTACTTC.

The chain employs TRBV6-5 and TRBJ2-1; 8 bases align to TRBD2. Germline V CDR1 and CDR2: MNHEY, SVGAGI. V shed 7 bases and J 2 bases; nucleotides not matched to a gene: 4. This CDR3 spans 14 amino acids. This CDR3 is CASKNGGAYNEQFF. CDR3 nucleotide sequence: TGTGCCAGCAAGAACGGGGGGGCCTACAATGAGCAGTTCTTC.

The V and J genes are TRBV28 and TRBJ2-2, with D possibly matching TRBD1 (6 bases). The length of the CDR3 is 16 residues. In germline, CDR1 is MDHEN, CDR2 SYDVKM. V was trimmed by 5 bases and J by 1 base, leaving 14 bases between them. The CDR3 nucleotides are TGTGCCAGCAGTACCTCCTGGACAGAGAACACCGGGGAGCTGTTTTTT. Encoded protein: CASSTSWTENTGELFF.

This rearrangement joins TRBV6-5 to TRBJ2-7; TRBD1 matches 8 bases. Germline CDR1 MNHEY, CDR2 SVGAGI. J gave up 4 bases and V 0 bases, and 5 bases lay outside the gene matches. The CDR3 spans 15 residues. DNA of the CDR3: TGTGCCAGCAGTTACTCGGGACAGGCGCATTACGAGCAGTACTTC. It specifies CASSYSGQAHYEQYF.

V gene TRBV7-2 combines with J gene TRBJ2-7, with D perhaps TRBD1 (6 bases). In germline, CDR1 is SGHTA, CDR2 FQGNSA. The CDR3 loop spans 15 amino acids. The V end lost 5 bases, the J end lost 3 bases, and 17 bases lay between the germline ends. CDR3 sequence: CASSLAAGAFYEQYF. CDR3 bases: TGTGCCAGCAGCCTCGCGGCAGGGGCCTTCTACGAGCAGTACTTC. Filled out from reference TRBV7-2 and TRBJ2-7, the complete variable domain reads GAGVSQSPSNKVTEKGKDVELRCDPISGHTALYWYRQSLGQGLEFLIYFQGNSAPDKSGLPSDRFSAERTGGSVSTLTIQRTQQEDSAVYLCASSLAAGAFYEQYFGPGTRLTVT.